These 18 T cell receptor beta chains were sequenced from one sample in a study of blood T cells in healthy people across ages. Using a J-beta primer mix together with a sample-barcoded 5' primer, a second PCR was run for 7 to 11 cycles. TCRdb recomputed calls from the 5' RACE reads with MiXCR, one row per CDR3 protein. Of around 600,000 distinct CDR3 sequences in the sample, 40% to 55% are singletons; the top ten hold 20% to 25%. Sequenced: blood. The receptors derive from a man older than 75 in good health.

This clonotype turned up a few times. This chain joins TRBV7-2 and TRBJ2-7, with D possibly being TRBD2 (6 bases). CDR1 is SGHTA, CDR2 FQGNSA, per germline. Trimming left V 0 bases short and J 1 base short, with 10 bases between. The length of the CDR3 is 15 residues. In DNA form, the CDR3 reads TGTGCCAGCAGCTTAGCGGCTCGGGGGTCCTACGAGCAGTACTTC. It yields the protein CASSLAARGSYEQYF.

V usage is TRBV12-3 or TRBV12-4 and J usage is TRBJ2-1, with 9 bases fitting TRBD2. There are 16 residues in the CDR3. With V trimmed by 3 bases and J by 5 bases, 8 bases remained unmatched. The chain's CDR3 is CASSFTASGTDNEQFF. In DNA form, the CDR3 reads TGTGCCAGCAGTTTCACCGCTAGCGGGACGGACAATGAGCAGTTCTTC.

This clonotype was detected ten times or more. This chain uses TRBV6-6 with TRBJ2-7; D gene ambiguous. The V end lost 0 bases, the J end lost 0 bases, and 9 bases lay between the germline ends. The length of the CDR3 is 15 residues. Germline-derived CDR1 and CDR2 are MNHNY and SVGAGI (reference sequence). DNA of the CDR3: TGTGCCAGCAGTTACTCGAGCGCGAACTCCTACGAGCAGTACTTC. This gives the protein CASSYSSANSYEQYF.

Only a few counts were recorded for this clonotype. The CDR3 here is CASSSPVIAAREQFF. CDR3 bases: TGTGCCAGCAGTTCCCCCGTGATAGCGGCTAGGGAGCAGTTCTTC. The chain has TRBV6-6 and TRBJ2-1; possible D gene TRBD2, 6 bases. Germline loops: CDR1 MNHNY, CDR2 SVGAGI (reference sequence). The CDR3 consists of 15 residues. Deletions cut 4 bases from V and 10 bases from J, with 20 bases between.

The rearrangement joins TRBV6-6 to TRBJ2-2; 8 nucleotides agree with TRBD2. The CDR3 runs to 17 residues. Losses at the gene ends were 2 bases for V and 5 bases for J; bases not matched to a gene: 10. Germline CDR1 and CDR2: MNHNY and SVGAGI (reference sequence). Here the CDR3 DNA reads TGTGCCAGCAGTTACCCCCGAGCGGGGGTGAGTACCGGGGAGCTGTTTTTT. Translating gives CASSYPRAGVSTGELFF.

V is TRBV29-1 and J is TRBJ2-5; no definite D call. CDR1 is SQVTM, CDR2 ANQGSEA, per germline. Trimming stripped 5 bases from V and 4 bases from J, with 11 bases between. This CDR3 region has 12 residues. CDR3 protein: CSVKEQIETQYF. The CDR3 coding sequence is TGCAGCGTTAAGGAGCAAATAGAGACCCAGTACTTC.

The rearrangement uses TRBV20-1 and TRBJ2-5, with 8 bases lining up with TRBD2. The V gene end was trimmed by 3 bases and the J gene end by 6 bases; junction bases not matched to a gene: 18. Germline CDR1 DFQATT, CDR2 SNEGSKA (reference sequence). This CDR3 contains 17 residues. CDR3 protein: CSASGAGGPKVKQTQYF. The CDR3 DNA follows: TGCAGTGCTAGCGGGGCGGGGGGCCCCAAGGTCAAGCAGACCCAGTACTTC.

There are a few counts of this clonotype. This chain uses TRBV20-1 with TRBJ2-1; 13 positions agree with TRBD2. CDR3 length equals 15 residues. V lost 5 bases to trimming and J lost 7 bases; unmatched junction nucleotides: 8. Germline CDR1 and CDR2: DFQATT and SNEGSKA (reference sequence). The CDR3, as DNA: TGCAGTGCTCTGGACGGACTAGCGGGAGTAAATGAGCAGTTCTTC. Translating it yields CSALDGLAGVNEQFF.

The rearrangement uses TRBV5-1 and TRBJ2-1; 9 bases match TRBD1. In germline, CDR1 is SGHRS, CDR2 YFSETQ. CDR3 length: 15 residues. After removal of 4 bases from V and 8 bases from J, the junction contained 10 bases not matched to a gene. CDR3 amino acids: CASSHGTGFSDEQFF. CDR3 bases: TGCGCCAGCAGCCACGGGACAGGGTTTTCCGATGAGCAGTTCTTC.

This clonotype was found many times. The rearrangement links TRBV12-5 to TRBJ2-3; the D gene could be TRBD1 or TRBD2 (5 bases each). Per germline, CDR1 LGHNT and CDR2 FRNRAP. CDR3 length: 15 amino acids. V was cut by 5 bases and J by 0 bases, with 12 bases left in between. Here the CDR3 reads CASGPGTVSTDTQYF. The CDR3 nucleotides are TGTGCTAGTGGTCCGGGGACGGTGAGCACAGATACGCAGTATTTT.

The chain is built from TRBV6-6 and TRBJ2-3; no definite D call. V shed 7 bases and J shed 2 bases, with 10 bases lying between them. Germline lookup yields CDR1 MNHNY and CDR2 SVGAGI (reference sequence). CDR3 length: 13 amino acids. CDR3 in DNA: TGTGCCAGCATTAGGGTTCCCACAGATACGCAGTATTTT. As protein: CASIRVPTDTQYF.

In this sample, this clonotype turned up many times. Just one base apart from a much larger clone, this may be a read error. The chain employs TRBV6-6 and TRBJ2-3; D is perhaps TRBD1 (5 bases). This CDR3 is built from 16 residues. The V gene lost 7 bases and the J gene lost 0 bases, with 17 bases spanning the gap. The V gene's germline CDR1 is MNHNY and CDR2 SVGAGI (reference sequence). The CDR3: CASNPGNRLSTDTQYF. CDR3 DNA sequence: TGTGCCAGCAACCCAGGGAATAGGTTAAGCACAGATACGCAGTATTTT.

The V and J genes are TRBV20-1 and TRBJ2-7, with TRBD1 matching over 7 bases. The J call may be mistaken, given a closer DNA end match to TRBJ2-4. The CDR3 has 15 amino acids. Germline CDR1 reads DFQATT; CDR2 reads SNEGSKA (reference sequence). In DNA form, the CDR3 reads TGCAGTGCGGCCCGGGACAGTGTAGCCAAAAACATTCAGTACTTC. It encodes CSAARDSVAKNIQYF.

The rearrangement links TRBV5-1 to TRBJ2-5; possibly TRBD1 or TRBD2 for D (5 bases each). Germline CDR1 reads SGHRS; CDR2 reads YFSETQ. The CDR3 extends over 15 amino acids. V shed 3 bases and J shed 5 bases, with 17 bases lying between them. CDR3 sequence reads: CASSSQSGGRETQYF. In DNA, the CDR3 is TGCGCCAGCAGCTCCCAAAGTGGGGGTCGGGAGACCCAGTACTTC.

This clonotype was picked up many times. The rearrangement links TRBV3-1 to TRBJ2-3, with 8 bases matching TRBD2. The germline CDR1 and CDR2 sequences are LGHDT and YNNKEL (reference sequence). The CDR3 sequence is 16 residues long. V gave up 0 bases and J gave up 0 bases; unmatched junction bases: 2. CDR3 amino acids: CASSQDTSGSTDTQYF. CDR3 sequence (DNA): TGTGCCAGCAGCCAAGATACTAGCGGTAGCACAGATACGCAGTATTTT.

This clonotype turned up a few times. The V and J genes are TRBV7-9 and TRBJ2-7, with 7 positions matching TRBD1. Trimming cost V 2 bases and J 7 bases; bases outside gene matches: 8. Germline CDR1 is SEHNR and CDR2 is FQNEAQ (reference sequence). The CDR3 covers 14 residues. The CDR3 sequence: CASSLPPGTEEQYF. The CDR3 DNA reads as TGTGCCAGCAGCTTACCACCCGGGACAGAGGAGCAGTACTTC. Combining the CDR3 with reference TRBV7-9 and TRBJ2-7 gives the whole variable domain DTGVSQNPRHKITKRGQNVTFRCDPISEHNRLYWYRQTLGQGPEFLTYFQNEAQLEKSRLLSDRFSAERPKGSFSTLEIQRTEQGDSAMYLCASSLPPGTEEQYFGPGTRLTVT.

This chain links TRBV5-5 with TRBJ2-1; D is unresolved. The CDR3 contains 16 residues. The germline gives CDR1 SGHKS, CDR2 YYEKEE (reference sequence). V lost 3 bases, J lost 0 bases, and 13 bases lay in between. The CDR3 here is CASSSLKRSSYNEQFF. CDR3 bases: TGTGCCAGCAGCTCCCTAAAAAGGAGCTCCTACAATGAGCAGTTCTTC.

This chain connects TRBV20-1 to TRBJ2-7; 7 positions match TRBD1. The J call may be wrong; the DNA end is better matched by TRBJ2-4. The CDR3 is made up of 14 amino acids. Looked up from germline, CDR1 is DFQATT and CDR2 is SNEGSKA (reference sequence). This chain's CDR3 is CSARVTGLKNIQYF. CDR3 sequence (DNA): TGCAGTGCTAGAGTGACAGGGTTGAAGAACATTCAGTACTTC.